The sequence of this T cell receptor beta chain was determined in a study of T cells after posttransplantation cyclophosphamide (dated by TCRdb to the mid-2010s). In the study overall: Using TRB sequencing, the study followed how the T cell repertoire rebuilt after myeloablative bone marrow transplantation with posttransplantation cyclophosphamide given as GVHD prophylaxis. Samples from about 32 PTCy-treated patients and 16 related bone marrow donors of those patients were subjected to antigen receptor sequencing. Blood from all 35 or so PTCy patients with 1-year posttransplant specimens was subjected to TRB sequencing. Up to roughly 3 additional blood samples from 2 to 5.2 years after transplant were also TRB-sequenced in 3 patients, as was pretransplant blood from 4 patients. Because TRA and TRB clonality were tightly correlated in 9 or 10 samples, subsequent TCR analyses were focused on TRB only. Public TRB sequences were queried against a database of over 3,500 sequences associated with responses to pathogens, tumor antigens, self-antigens and alloantigens. General conclusions and limits of the study: Donor-recipient similarity was low at 1-2 months but increased during the first year, and donor CD8+ memory clones often dominated later blood repertoires. Across the 35 to 45 patients, TRB clonality was highly associated with recipient CMV seropositivity and CMV reactivation, and diversity with PTCy was similar to that in the CNI/methotrexate controls. The TRB repertoires of T cells infiltrating skin or GI tract showed only limited overlap with the TRB repertoires of T cells in blood.

Trimming leaves V shorter by 4 bases and J shorter by 6 bases, with the junction holding 8 bases beyond the gene matches. In the germline V gene (reference sequence), CDR1 corresponds to LNHDA and CDR2 to SQIVND. The CDR3 goes from the cysteine to the phenylalanine over 14 residues. This entry keeps only the CDR3 DNA: 42 bases, framed from base 1. TRB sequencing used genomic DNA with the immunoSEQ assay at survey resolution or the hsTCRB kit. Regarding the original processing steps: The immunoSEQ software handled initial read processing, and the LymphoSeq R package was used for repertoire analyses. Clonality was computed as 1 minus normalized Shannon entropy, and a Gini coefficient was also calculated for each TRB dataset. To infer phenotypes in unsorted samples, TRB sequences from sorted subsets of the recipient or donor were mapped onto unsorted samples from the same recipient. TCRdb took this table from immuneACCESS and kept in-frame rearrangements with V and J called. Such tables lack part of the clones; where checked against another copy, unresolved V genes explain under half of the gap, and the rest is unexplained. V and J calls and clone size are as listed in that table; D and trimming were resolved from the DNA. This sample is represented by 15,000 to 20,000 clones; 87% of them were singletons. In total, the top ten clones hold around 6.6% of the sample.

The treatment or condition label for this specimen denotes: high-dose cyclophosphamide on days +3 and +4 as single-agent GVHD prophylaxis. Busulfan and fludarabine conditioning, a related or unrelated marrow graft, and cyclophosphamide on days +3 and +4 were given to PTCy patients. The PTCy-treated patients were drawn from a prospective, multi-institutional clinical trial. Peripheral blood and bone marrow mononuclear cells were isolated by Ficoll-Hypaque density centrifugation and cryopreserved. This clone was seen just once. Its recognized antigen is unknown. No qualities accompany the bases; no much larger clone lies one base away.

The rearrangement combines TRBV19 with TRBJ2-5, with 7 junctional bases fitting TRBD1. The sequence came from a female patient aged 35-55 years who received an allogeneic stem cell transplant from a related donor, was CMV-positive, and had no GVHD. Once a transplant has taken place, some T cells may be donor derived. Here the sequenced sample was PBMCs, taken after allogeneic stem cell transplant with posttransplant cyclophosphamide. The DNA is as follows: TGTGCCAGTAGTAGCCAACAGGGGATGCAGACCCAGTACTTC. It translates to CASSSQQGMQTQYF.